This TCR beta chain was recorded in a study of blood T cell repertoires in COVID-19. Study summary: Samples taken during acute and convalescent COVID-19 were collected in the United States, Italy and Spain. PBMCs, B-cell-depleted T cells, or T cells provided the cDNA or gDNA that made up the material.

Per the study methods: Reference gene primer amplification in the assay estimated nucleated cell counts. The data were produced by immunoSEQ multiplex PCR, yet TCRdb's version contains in-frame clones alone and is incomplete. D and trimming were read from the DNA, whereas the V and J calls and clone size are those reported in that table. The table includes fewer than 70,000 clones, 85% detected once. This receptor was obtained from a man of 80 years or more with acute or convalescent COVID-19. Sequenced material: peripheral blood.

The CDR3 region has the DNA TGTGCCAGTAGTCACCCCGGGTACAGGGGGACCTACGAGCAGTACTTC. Translation gives CASSHPGYRGTYEQYF. The chain uses TRBV19 and TRBJ2-7; 8 bases agree with TRBD1. Losses at the gene ends were 5 bases for V and 2 bases for J; bases not matched to a gene: 11. There are 16 residues in the CDR3. Per the germline V gene, CDR1 is LNHDA and CDR2 is SQIVND (reference sequence).